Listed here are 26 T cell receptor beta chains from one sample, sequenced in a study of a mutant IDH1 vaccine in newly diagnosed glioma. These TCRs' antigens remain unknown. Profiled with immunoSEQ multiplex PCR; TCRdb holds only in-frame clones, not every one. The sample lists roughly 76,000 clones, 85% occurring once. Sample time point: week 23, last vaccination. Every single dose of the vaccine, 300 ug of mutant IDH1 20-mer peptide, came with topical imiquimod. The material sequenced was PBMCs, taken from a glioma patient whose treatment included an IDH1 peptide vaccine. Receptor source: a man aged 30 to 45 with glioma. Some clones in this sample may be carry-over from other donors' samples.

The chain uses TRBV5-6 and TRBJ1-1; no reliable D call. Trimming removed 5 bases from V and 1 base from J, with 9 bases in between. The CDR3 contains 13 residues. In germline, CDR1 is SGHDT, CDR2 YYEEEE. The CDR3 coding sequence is TGTGCCAGCAGGTTGCGGGCGAACACTGAAGCTTTCTTT. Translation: CASRLRANTEAFF.

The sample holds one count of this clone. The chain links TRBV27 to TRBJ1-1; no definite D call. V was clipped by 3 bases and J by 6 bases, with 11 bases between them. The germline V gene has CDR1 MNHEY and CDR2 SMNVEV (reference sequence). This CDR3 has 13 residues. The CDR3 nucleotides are TGTGCCAGCAGTTTGACGTATCCCGCTGAAGCTTTCTTT. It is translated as CASSLTYPAEAFF.

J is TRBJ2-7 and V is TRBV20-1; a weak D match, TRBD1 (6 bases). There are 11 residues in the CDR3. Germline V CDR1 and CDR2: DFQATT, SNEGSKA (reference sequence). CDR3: CTVRGFYEQYF. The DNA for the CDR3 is TGCACCGTCAGGGGTTTTTACGAGCAGTACTTC.

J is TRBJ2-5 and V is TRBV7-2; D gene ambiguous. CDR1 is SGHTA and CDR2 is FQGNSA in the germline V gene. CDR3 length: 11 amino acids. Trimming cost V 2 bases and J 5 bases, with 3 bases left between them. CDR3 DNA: TGTGCCAGCAGCTTATGGGAGACCCAGTACTTC. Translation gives CASSLWETQYF.

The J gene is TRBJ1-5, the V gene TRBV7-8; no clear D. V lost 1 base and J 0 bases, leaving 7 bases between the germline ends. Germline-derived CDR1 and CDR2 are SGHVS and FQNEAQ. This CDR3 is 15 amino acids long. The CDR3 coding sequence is TGTGCCAGCAGCTTAGACGGAGATAGCAATCAGCCCCAGCATTTT. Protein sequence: CASSLDGDSNQPQHF.

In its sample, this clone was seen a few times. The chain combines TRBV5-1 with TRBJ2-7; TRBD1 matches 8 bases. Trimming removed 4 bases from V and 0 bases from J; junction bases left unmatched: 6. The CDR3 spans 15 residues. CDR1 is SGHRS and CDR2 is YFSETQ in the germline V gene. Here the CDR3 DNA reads TGCGCCAGCAGCCTTCAGGGGGCGAGCTCCTACGAGCAGTACTTC. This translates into CASSLQGASSYEQYF.

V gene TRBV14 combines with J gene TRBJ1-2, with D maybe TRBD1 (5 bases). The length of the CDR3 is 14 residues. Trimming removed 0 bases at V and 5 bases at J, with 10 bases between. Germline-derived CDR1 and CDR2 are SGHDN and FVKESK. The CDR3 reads CASSQDSWGYGYTF. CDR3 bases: TGTGCCAGCAGCCAAGACAGCTGGGGGTATGGCTACACCTTC.

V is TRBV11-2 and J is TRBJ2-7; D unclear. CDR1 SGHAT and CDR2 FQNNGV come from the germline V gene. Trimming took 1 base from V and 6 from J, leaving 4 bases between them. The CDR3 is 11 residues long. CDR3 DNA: TGTGCCAGCAGCTTAGTGTCCGAGCAGTACTTC. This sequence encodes CASSLVSEQYF.

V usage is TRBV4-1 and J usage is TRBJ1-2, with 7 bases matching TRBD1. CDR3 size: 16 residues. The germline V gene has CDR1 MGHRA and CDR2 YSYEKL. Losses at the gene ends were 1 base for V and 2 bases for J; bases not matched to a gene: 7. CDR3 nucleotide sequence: TGCGCCAGCAGCCAAGCAGCCCGACAGGGAAACTATGGCTACACCTTC. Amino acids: CASSQAARQGNYGYTF.

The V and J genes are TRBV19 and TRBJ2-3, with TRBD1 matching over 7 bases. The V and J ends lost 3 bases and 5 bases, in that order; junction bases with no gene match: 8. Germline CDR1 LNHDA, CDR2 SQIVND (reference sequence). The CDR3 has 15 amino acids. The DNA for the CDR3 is TGTGCCAGTAGTATTAGGAACAGGGGCATAGATACGCAGTATTTT. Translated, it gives CASSIRNRGIDTQYF.

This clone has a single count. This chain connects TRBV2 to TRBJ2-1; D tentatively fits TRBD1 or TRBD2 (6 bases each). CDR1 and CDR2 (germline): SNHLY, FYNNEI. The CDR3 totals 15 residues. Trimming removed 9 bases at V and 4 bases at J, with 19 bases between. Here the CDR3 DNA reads TGTGCCAGTAAGAAGGGGGGCGCCCCGTACAATGAGCAGTTCTTC. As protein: CASKKGGAPYNEQFF.

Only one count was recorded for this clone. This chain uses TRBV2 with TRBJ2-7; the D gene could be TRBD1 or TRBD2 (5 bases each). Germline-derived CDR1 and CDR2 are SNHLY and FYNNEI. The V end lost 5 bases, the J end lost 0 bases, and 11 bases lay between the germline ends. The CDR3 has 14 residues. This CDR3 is CASSTGTVSYEQYF. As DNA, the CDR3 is TGTGCCAGCAGTACTGGGACGGTCTCCTACGAGCAGTACTTC.

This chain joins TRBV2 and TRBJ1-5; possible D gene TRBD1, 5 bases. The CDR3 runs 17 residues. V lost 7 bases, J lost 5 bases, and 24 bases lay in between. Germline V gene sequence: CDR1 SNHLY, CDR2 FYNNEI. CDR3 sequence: CASKRGEGTNPYQPQHF. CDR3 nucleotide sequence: TGTGCCAGCAAGCGGGGCGAGGGGACCAACCCATATCAGCCCCAGCATTTT.

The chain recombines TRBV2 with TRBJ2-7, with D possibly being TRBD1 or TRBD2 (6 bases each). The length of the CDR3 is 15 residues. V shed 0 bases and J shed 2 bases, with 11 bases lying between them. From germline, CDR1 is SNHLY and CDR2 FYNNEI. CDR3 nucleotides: TGTGCCAGCAGTGAAGCGGGGGGCCCAACCTACGAGCAGTACTTC. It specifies CASSEAGGPTYEQYF.

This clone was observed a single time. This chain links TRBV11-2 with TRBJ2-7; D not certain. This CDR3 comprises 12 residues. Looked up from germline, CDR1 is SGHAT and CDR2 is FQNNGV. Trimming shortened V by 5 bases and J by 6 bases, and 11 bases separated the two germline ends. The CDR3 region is CASSQPRGEQYF. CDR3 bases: TGTGCCAGCAGCCAGCCCCGCGGCGAGCAGTACTTC. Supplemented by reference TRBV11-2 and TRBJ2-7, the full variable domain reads EAGVAQSPRYKIIEKRQSVAFWCNPISGHATLYWYQQILGQGPKLLIQFQNNGVVDDSQLPKDRFSAERLKGVDSTLKIQPAKLEDSAVYLCASSQPRGEQYFGPGTRLTVT.

The CDR3 DNA reads TGTGCCAGCAGCTTAATTGTGGGGAACGAGCAGTACTTC. This codes for CASSLIVGNEQYF. This rearrangement joins TRBV7-3 to TRBJ2-7, with D uncertain. Germline V gives CDR1 SGHTA, CDR2 FQGTGA. The CDR3 covers 13 residues. Trimming removed 1 base from V and 5 bases from J, with 9 bases in between. Full variable domain (remainder filled in from reference TRBV7-3 and TRBJ2-7): GAGVSQTPSNKVTEKGKYVELRCDPISGHTALYWYRQSLGQGPEFLIYFQGTGAADDSGLPNDRFFAVRPEGSVSTLKIQRTERGDSAVYLCASSLIVGNEQYFGPGTRLTVT.

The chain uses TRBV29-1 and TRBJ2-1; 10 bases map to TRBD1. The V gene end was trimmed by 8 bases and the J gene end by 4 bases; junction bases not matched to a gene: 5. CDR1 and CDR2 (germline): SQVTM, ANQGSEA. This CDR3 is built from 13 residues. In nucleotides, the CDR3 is TGCAGCACCCGGGACAGGGGTTACAATGAGCAGTTCTTC. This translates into CSTRDRGYNEQFF.

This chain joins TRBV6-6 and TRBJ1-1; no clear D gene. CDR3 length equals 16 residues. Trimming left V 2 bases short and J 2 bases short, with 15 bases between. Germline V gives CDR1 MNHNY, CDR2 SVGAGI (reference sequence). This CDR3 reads CASSYNPREGNTEAFF. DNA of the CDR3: TGTGCCAGCAGTTACAACCCACGGGAGGGTAACACTGAAGCTTTCTTT.

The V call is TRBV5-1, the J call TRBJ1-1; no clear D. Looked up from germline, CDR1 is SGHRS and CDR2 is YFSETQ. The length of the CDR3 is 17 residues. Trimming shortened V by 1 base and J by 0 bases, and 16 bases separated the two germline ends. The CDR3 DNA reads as TGCGCCAGCAGCTTGTCGTCGACGGCCCTCGTGAACACTGAAGCTTTCTTT. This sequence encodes CASSLSSTALVNTEAFF.

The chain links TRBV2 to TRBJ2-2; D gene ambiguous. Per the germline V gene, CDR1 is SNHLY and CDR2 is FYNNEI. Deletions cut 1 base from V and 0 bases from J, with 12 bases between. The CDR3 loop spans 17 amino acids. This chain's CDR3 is CASSEVPDLANTGELFF. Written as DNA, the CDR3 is TGTGCCAGCAGTGAAGTCCCAGACCTTGCGAACACCGGGGAGCTGTTTTTT.

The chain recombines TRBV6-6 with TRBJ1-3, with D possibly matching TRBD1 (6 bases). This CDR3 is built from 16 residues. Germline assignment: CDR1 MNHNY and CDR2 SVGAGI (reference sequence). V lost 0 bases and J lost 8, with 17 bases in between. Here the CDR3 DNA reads TGTGCCAGCAGTTACTCGAGTCGGTTAGGGGGGTACACCATATATTTT. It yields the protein CASSYSSRLGGYTIYF.

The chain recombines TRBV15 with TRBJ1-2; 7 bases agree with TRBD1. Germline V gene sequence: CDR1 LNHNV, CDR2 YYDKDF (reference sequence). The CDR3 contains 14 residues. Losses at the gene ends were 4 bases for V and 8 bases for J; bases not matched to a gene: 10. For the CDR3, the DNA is TGTGCCACCAGCACTCGTACTACAGGGGTAGGCTACACCTTC. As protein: CATSTRTTGVGYTF.

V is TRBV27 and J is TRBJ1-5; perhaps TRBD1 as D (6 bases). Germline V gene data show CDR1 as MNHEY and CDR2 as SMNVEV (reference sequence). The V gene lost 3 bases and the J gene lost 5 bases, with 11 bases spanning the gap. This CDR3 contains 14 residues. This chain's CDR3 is CASSFYRAYQPQHF. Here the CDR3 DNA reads TGTGCCAGCAGTTTCTACAGGGCCTATCAGCCCCAGCATTTT.

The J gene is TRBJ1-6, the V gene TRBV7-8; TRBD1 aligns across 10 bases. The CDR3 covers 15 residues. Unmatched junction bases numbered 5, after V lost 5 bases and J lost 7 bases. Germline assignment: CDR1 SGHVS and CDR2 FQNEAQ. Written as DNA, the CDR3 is TGTGCCAGCAGCGCGGGGACAGGGGACAATTCACCCCTCCACTTT. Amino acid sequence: CASSAGTGDNSPLHF.

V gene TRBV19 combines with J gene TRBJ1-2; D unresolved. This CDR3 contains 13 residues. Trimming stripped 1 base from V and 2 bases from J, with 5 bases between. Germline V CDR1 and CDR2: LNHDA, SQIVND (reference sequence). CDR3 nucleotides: TGTGCCAGTAGTATAGTGGACAACTATGGCTACACCTTC. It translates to CASSIVDNYGYTF.

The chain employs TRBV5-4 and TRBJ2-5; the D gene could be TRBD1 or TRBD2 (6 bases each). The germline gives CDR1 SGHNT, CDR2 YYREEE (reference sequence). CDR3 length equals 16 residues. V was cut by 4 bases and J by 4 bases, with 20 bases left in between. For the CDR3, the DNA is TGTGCCAGCAGCCCTCGCCTGGGGGGCCAGGGAGAGACCCAGTACTTC. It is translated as CASSPRLGGQGETQYF.